This T cell receptor beta chain derives from a study of cytotoxic CD8 clonotypes in ibrutinib-treated CLL. For the study at large: The patient breakdown showed about ten relapsed/refractory and under 16 treatment-naive cases, with under 18 IGHV unmutated.

TCRdb's copy holds only in-frame clones and misses some; the assay was immunoSEQ multiplex PCR. The sample has under 200,000 clones, roughly four fifths seen once; the top ten hold under 5.5%. Points on this clone: An end of the junction does not agree with germline; a read error may underlie this. The sample holds other DNA sequences that translate to the same CDR3.

The receptor comes from a human donor with chronic lymphocytic leukemia. This specimen consisted of PBMCs, obtained after 24 months of ibrutinib treatment.

This chain's CDR3 is CAWSSSTGWGTDTQYF. CDR3 DNA: TGTGCCTGGAGTAGTTCCACAGGGTGGGGCACAGATACACAGTATTTT. This sequence joins TRBV30 and TRBJ2-3; TRBD1 is a possible D gene (6 bases). Germline CDR1 and CDR2: GTSNPN and SVGIG (reference sequence). The CDR3 loop spans 16 amino acids.